A single sample gave rise to the 32 T cell receptor beta chains below, sequenced in a study of a mutant IDH1 vaccine in newly diagnosed glioma. Clones were read by immunoSEQ multiplex PCR, and TCRdb kept only the in-frame ones, dropping some. The sample has about 88,000 clones, roughly 82% seen once. Described time point: baseline, week 1 (first vaccination visit). Treatment given: pre-vaccination baseline after standard-of-care therapy. The sequencing used PBMCs, collected from a glioma patient treated with radiotherapy, temozolomide or both. All receptors derive from a man aged 40-55 years with glioma. Some clones in this sample may be carry-over from other donors' samples.

In its sample, this clone was seen once. V usage is TRBV5-1 and J usage is TRBJ2-3; D is possibly TRBD2 (6 bases). Trimming cost V 0 bases and J 4 bases, with 18 bases left between them. CDR1 SGHRS and CDR2 YFSETQ come from the germline V gene. There are 17 residues in the CDR3. The CDR3 loop reads CASSLGTGLSLPDTQYF. CDR3 nucleotide sequence: TGCGCCAGCAGCTTGGGAACCGGACTATCCCTCCCAGATACGCAGTATTTT.

V usage is TRBV6-5 and J usage is TRBJ1-2, with 8 bases aligning to TRBD1. V lost 3 bases, J lost 4 bases, and 7 bases stayed unmatched. The germline CDR1 and CDR2 sequences are MNHEY and SVGAGI. The CDR3 sequence is 15 residues long. The DNA for the CDR3 is TGTGCCAGCAGTTATGGGACAGGCGGTCCCTATGGCTACACCTTC. Protein sequence: CASSYGTGGPYGYTF.

CDR3 DNA sequence: TGTGCCAGCACTTCTCCCGGACTAGCGGCAGATACGCAGTATTTT. It codes for CASTSPGLAADTQYF. V usage is TRBV27 and J usage is TRBJ2-3, with TRBD2 identical over 10 bases. Germline values: CDR1 MNHEY, CDR2 SMNVEV (reference sequence). There are 15 residues in the CDR3. The junction had 8 bases not matched to a gene; V was cut back by 7 bases and J by 4 bases.

This clone has ten or more counts. The chain links TRBV4-1 to TRBJ1-1, with D tentatively TRBD1 (5 bases). Trimming took 9 bases from V and 5 from J, leaving 19 bases between them. The CDR3 is made up of 14 amino acids. CDR1 and CDR2 from the germline V gene are MGHRA and YSYEKL. The CDR3 reads CASQGNWKGTEAFF. CDR3 nucleotide sequence: TGCGCCAGTCAGGGTAACTGGAAGGGAACTGAAGCTTTCTTT.

The rearrangement links TRBV18 to TRBJ2-5; TRBD1 aligns across 7 bases. CDR3 length equals 15 residues. Germline trimming cut 2 bases from V and 1 base from J; bases unmatched to any gene: 4. Germline values: CDR1 KGHSH, CDR2 LQKENI. CDR3 protein: CASSPNGDSQETQYF. The CDR3 DNA reads as TGTGCCAGCTCACCAAATGGGGACAGCCAAGAGACCCAGTACTTC. The full variable domain, rest sourced from reference TRBV18 and TRBJ2-5, is NAGVMQNPRHLVRRRGQEARLRCSPMKGHSHVYWYRQLPEEGLKFMVYLQKENIIDESGMPKERFSAEFPKEGPSILRIQQVVRGDSAAYFCASSPNGDSQETQYFGPGTRLLVL.

This chain links TRBV9 with TRBJ2-2; D is possibly TRBD1 or TRBD2 (5 bases each). V gave up 3 bases and J gave up 7 bases, with 10 bases separating them. Germline CDR1 SGDLS, CDR2 YYNGEE. The CDR3 contains 13 residues. For the CDR3, the DNA is TGTGCCAGCAGCGGAGGGGTTGTCGGGGAGCTGTTTTTT. Translated, it gives CASSGGVVGELFF.

The V gene is TRBV14, the J gene TRBJ1-1, with D unresolved. Germline assignment: CDR1 SGHDN and CDR2 FVKESK. With 6 bases removed from V and 5 bases from J, the gap between germline ends came to 16 bases. The CDR3 runs to 14 residues. CDR3 nucleotide sequence: TGTGCCAGCAGTCGCCGACAAATAGGGACTGAAGCTTTCTTT. Translated: CASSRRQIGTEAFF.

The chain recombines TRBV6-1 with TRBJ1-6, with a possible D match to TRBD1 (5 bases). Germline-derived CDR1 and CDR2 are MNHNS and SASEGT. There are 14 residues in the CDR3. Trimming pared 2 bases from V and 9 bases from J, leaving 11 bases between. Written as DNA, the CDR3 is TGTGCCAGCAGTGAAAACCGTGGGGGTTCACCCCTCCACTTT. Translated, it gives CASSENRGGSPLHF.

CDR3 amino acids: CASKGVGYGYTF. In DNA, the CDR3 is TGTGCCAGTAAGGGGGTGGGCTATGGCTACACCTTC. The chain is built from TRBV19 and TRBJ1-2; D may be TRBD1 (6 bases). Deletions cut 7 bases from V and 4 bases from J, with 10 bases between. In germline, CDR1 is LNHDA, CDR2 SQIVND (reference sequence). The CDR3 runs 12 residues.

V is TRBV5-1 and J is TRBJ2-3; the D gene is possibly TRBD2 (6 bases). The CDR3 totals 17 residues. V was trimmed by 3 bases and J by 2 bases, leaving 19 bases between them. Germline V gives CDR1 SGHRS, CDR2 YFSETQ. CDR3 DNA: TGCGCCAGCAGCTGGTGGGGACGGGACTCTGACACAGATACGCAGTATTTT. Protein: CASSWWGRDSDTDTQYF.

In its sample, this clone was seen a few times. The V gene is TRBV4-2, the J gene TRBJ2-6; a weak D match, TRBD1 (5 bases). V was clipped by 0 bases and J by 15 bases, with 9 bases between them. CDR1 LGHNA and CDR2 YNFKEQ come from the germline V gene. The CDR3 is 12 amino acids. The CDR3 nucleotides read TGTGCCAGCAGCCAAGATGGGGCCCGCCTGACTTTC. Translating gives CASSQDGARLTF.

The rearrangement uses TRBV9 and TRBJ1-6; D ambiguous. The CDR3 contains 15 residues. V lost 0 bases and J lost 8, with 12 bases in between. Germline V gene sequence: CDR1 SGDLS, CDR2 YYNGEE. The CDR3 reads CASSVGGGKYSPLHF. The CDR3 DNA follows: TGTGCCAGCAGCGTAGGTGGAGGGAAGTATTCACCCCTCCACTTT.

CDR3 residues: CASAKGQGTTDTQYF. CDR3 in DNA: TGTGCCAGCGCGAAGGGACAGGGAACCACAGATACGCAGTATTTT. The chain recombines TRBV6-5 with TRBJ2-3; 9 bases match TRBD1. Germline loops: CDR1 MNHEY, CDR2 SVGAGI. With 8 bases clipped from V and 2 bases from J, the junction kept 8 bases outside the gene matches. The CDR3 is 15 residues long.

The chain links TRBV2 to TRBJ1-2; D is ambiguous. CDR1 is SNHLY, CDR2 FYNNEI, per germline. The CDR3 runs to 16 residues. Trimming left V 6 bases short and J 9 bases short, with 26 bases between. This CDR3 is CASRPLWRPGPFRYTF. The DNA of the CDR3 is TGTGCCAGCAGACCCCTTTGGCGGCCGGGCCCATTTCGCTACACCTTC.

The chain carries TRBV7-2 and TRBJ2-2, with 12 bases lining up with TRBD2. The CDR3 covers 14 residues. J was trimmed by 6 bases and V by 4 bases; bases with no gene match: 0. Germline values: CDR1 SGHTA, CDR2 FQGNSA. The CDR3 is CASSSSGGAGELFF. The CDR3 bases are TGTGCCAGCAGCTCTAGCGGGGGGGCCGGGGAGCTGTTTTTT.

This chain links TRBV29-1 with TRBJ2-2, with D perhaps assigned TRBD1 or TRBD2 (5 bases each). Deletions cut 4 bases from V and 2 bases from J, with 14 bases between. Germline loops: CDR1 SQVTM, CDR2 ANQGSEA. This CDR3 region has 15 residues. The CDR3 DNA sequence: TGCAGCGTTGGTGGGACCGAGGAAAACACCGGGGAGCTGTTTTTT. Protein: CSVGGTEENTGELFF.

The chain is built from TRBV6-5 and TRBJ1-2, with unresolved D. V dropped 0 bases and J dropped 4 bases, with 6 bases sitting between them. Germline loops: CDR1 MNHEY, CDR2 SVGAGI. This CDR3 is built from 13 residues. The CDR3 bases are TGTGCCAGCAGTTACTCGGCCGGCTATGGCTACACCTTC. Protein product: CASSYSAGYGYTF.

The chain links TRBV11-2 to TRBJ2-1; TRBD2 aligns across 11 bases. The CDR3 length is 15 residues. With V trimmed by 8 bases and J by 3 bases, 6 bases remained unmatched. CDR1 and CDR2 from the germline V gene are SGHAT and FQNNGV. CDR3 region: CASQPSGGYYNEQFF. The DNA for the CDR3 is TGTGCCAGCCAGCCTAGCGGGGGGTACTACAATGAGCAGTTCTTC.

The genes are TRBV5-1 and TRBJ1-4; D is ambiguous. Germline V gene data show CDR1 as SGHRS and CDR2 as YFSETQ. The CDR3 sequence is 15 residues long. The germline V and J ends were trimmed by 0 bases and 4 bases, with 10 bases remaining between them. In DNA form, the CDR3 reads TGCGCCAGCAGCTTGGAGGCGGGTATTAATGAAAAACTGTTTTTT. It encodes CASSLEAGINEKLFF.

The V and J genes are TRBV7-8 and TRBJ1-5; 9 nucleotides match TRBD1. Germline CDR1 reads SGHVS; CDR2 reads FQNEAQ. The V segment lost 4 bases and the J segment 7 bases; nucleotides outside the gene matches: 11. The CDR3 length is 16 residues. The DNA for the CDR3 is TGTGCCAGCAGCTCATTAATCCGGGGACAGGGACAGCCCCAGCATTTT. Translating it yields CASSSLIRGQGQPQHF.

In this sample, this clone turned up a few times. The chain combines TRBV4-1 with TRBJ1-1, with unresolved D. The CDR3 is made up of 13 amino acids. Per germline, CDR1 MGHRA and CDR2 YSYEKL. The V end lost 4 bases, the J end lost 4 bases, and 10 bases lay between the germline ends. The CDR3 DNA follows: TGCGCCAGCAGCCCCTCGTTACGCACTGAAGCTTTCTTT. It codes for CASSPSLRTEAFF.

The CDR3 DNA sequence: TGTGCCAGCAGTTACCGACAGAGCCTCCAACTCTATGGCTACACCTTC. Residues: CASSYRQSLQLYGYTF. The chain has TRBV6-5 and TRBJ1-2; tentative D call: TRBD1 (5 bases). Trimming shortened V by 2 bases and J by 4 bases, and 17 bases separated the two germline ends. The CDR3 sequence is 16 residues long. Per germline, CDR1 MNHEY and CDR2 SVGAGI.

The gene calls are TRBV5-1 and TRBJ1-1; 7 bases are a match to TRBD1. The ends lost 3 bases at V and 5 bases at J; junction bases unmatched: 10. The CDR3 totals 15 residues. The germline gives CDR1 SGHRS, CDR2 YFSETQ. The CDR3 spells CASSSLGNRGTEAFF. In nucleotides, the CDR3 is TGCGCCAGCAGCTCTTTAGGTAACAGGGGAACTGAAGCTTTCTTT.

The table lists this clone with a few counts. The chain recombines TRBV4-1 with TRBJ1-2; 8 bases align to TRBD1. The CDR3 runs 15 residues. The germline V gene has CDR1 MGHRA and CDR2 YSYEKL. Unmatched junction bases numbered 5, after V lost 2 bases and J lost 3 bases. CDR3 nucleotide sequence: TGCGCCAGCAGCCAACCCGGACAGGGTGACTATGGCTACACCTTC. This encodes CASSQPGQGDYGYTF.

This sequence joins TRBV9 and TRBJ1-4, with 11 bases aligning to TRBD1. The CDR3 is made up of 15 amino acids. The J segment lost 8 bases and the V segment lost 2 bases, leaving 5 bases of the junction unmatched. The germline V gene has CDR1 SGDLS and CDR2 YYNGEE. CDR3 nucleotide sequence: TGTGCCAGCAGCGTTACCGGGACAGGGGGGGAAAAACTGTTTTTT. It yields the protein CASSVTGTGGEKLFF.

V usage is TRBV4-1 and J usage is TRBJ1-5; the D gene is possibly TRBD1 (5 bases). This CDR3 contains 15 residues. The V gene's germline CDR1 is MGHRA and CDR2 YSYEKL. Trimming pared 1 base from V and 6 bases from J, leaving 13 bases between. CDR3 residues: CASSQAPGRGQPQHF. Written as DNA, the CDR3 is TGCGCCAGCAGCCAAGCCCCAGGTAGGGGTCAGCCCCAGCATTTT.

The V call is TRBV12-5, the J call TRBJ1-2; D is unclear. In germline, CDR1 is LGHNT, CDR2 FRNRAP. Between the trimmed V and J ends, which lost 0 bases and 8 bases, there was a span of 10 bases. This CDR3 is built from 13 residues. CDR3 in DNA: TGTGCTAGTGGTTTGGTCATCCAAGGCGGCTACACCTTC. The encoded protein is CASGLVIQGGYTF.

The chain joins TRBV6-1 to TRBJ1-5; D might be TRBD1 (5 bases). The CDR3 loop spans 13 amino acids. Germline V lookup: CDR1 MNHNS, CDR2 SASEGT. The V and J ends lost 8 bases and 5 bases respectively, with 13 bases between them. The CDR3 nucleotides read TGTGCCAGCTTATGGGGAGGGGATCAGCCCCAGCATTTT. It codes for CASLWGGDQPQHF.

The chain carries TRBV30 and TRBJ1-5, with no clear D. Germline values: CDR1 GTSNPN, CDR2 SVGIG (reference sequence). V was shortened by 1 base and J by 7 bases, with 17 bases between the two germline ends. This CDR3 has 15 amino acids. The CDR3 protein is CAWSAQAAGRQPQHF. The CDR3 DNA reads as TGTGCCTGGAGTGCTCAAGCCGCCGGGAGACAGCCCCAGCATTTT.

The rearrangement uses TRBV6-1 and TRBJ2-6, with D maybe TRBD1 (5 bases). CDR3 length equals 18 residues. The V and J ends lost 0 bases and 2 bases respectively, with 14 bases between them. Germline V gene lookup returns CDR1 MNHNS and CDR2 SASEGT. Here the CDR3 reads CASSEAAFRGAGANVLTF. Written as DNA, the CDR3 is TGTGCCAGCAGTGAAGCCGCCTTTAGGGGCGCTGGGGCCAACGTCCTGACTTTC.

The chain uses TRBV4-2 and TRBJ1-5; 7 bases agree with TRBD1. The CDR3 runs to 15 residues. The germline gives CDR1 LGHNA, CDR2 YNFKEQ. After removal of 2 bases from V and 2 bases from J, the junction contained 3 bases not matched to a gene. The CDR3 sequence: CASSQTGQGNQPQHF. CDR3 in DNA: TGTGCCAGCAGCCAAACCGGACAGGGCAATCAGCCCCAGCATTTT.

The J gene is TRBJ2-7, the V gene TRBV5-6; the match to TRBD2 covers 14 bases. The CDR3 length is 19 residues. J was trimmed by 0 bases and V by 3 bases; bases with no gene match: 11. Germline CDR1 SGHDT, CDR2 YYEEEE. DNA for the CDR3: TGTGCCAGCAGCTCCCGGCCTAAGGGACTAGCGGGGGCCTCCTACGAGCAGTACTTC. Protein sequence: CASSSRPKGLAGASYEQYF.